This T cell receptor beta chain was obtained from a study of blood T cell repertoires in COVID-19. Study summary: Spain, Italy and the United States supplied samples that represented acute and convalescent COVID-19. T cells, B-cell-depleted T cells, or PBMCs provided the cDNA or gDNA that served as material.

This CDR3 is built from 17 residues. After removal of 3 bases from V and 0 bases from J, the junction contained 7 bases not matched to a gene. From germline, CDR1 is KGHDR and CDR2 SFDVKD. Source study methods: Estimates of nucleated cell counts were drawn from the amplification of reference gene primers. Clones were read by immunoSEQ multiplex PCR, and TCRdb kept only the in-frame ones, dropping some. The V and J calls and clone size are taken from that table; D and trimming were inferred from the DNA. Found here are 110,000 or so clones, about four fifths of them singletons; the top ten hold about 10%.

The sequencing input was peripheral blood. The receptor was isolated from a human donor in a cohort sampled during active COVID-19. V is TRBV24-1 and J is TRBJ2-7; TRBD2 agrees at 10 bases. The chain's CDR3 is CATSDPRLAGGSYEQYF. The CDR3 nucleotides read TGTGCCACCAGTGATCCCCGACTAGCGGGCGGCTCCTACGAGCAGTACTTC.